The entry that follows covers one T cell receptor (beta chain) sequence. Its matching antigen is unknown. Germline V gene data show CDR1 as SGHRS and CDR2 as YFSETQ. The length of the CDR3 is 15 residues. V was pared by 4 bases and J by 7 bases, with 20 bases between. This sample is part of a study of spatial heterogeneity in lung cancer. Findings of the study overall: Whereas they appeared in blood less at follow-up, ubiquitous expanded tumor TCRs appeared there more at resection.

The time point denotes: sample taken at primary tumor resection. Material for sequencing was whole RNA from tumor, nontumor lung or frozen PBMC, left unsorted. The roughly 66 donors had untreated early-stage non-small cell lung cancer. TCRdb passed the 5' RACE reads through MiXCR, listing each CDR3 protein once. The sample has 40,000 to 45,000 distinct CDR3 sequences, approximately 14% seen once. The TCR was taken from a male donor with early-stage non-small cell lung cancer. The sample was PBMCs, taken at surgery. The gene calls are TRBV5-1 and TRBJ1-2; maybe TRBD1 (6 bases). CDR3: CASSRSRDGGFGYTF. CDR3 coding DNA: TGCGCCAGCAGCCGGAGCCGGGACGGGGGCTTTGGCTACACCTTC. The complete variable domain, with remaining parts taken from reference TRBV5-1 and TRBJ1-2, reads KAGVTQTPRYLIKTRGQQVTLSCSPISGHRSVSWYQQTPGQGLQFLFEYFSETQRNKGNFPGRFSGRQFSNSRSEMNVSTLELGDSALYLCASSRSRDGGFGYTFGSGTRLTVV.